A single sample is the source of the 32 T cell receptor beta chains below, sequenced in a study of T cells after yellow fever vaccination. TCRdb reanalysed the 5' RACE reads using MiXCR and keeps one entry per CDR3 protein. The table shows around 400,000 distinct CDR3 sequences, with 11% occurring only once. Sample: PBMCs, taken on the day of the first yellow fever vaccination. All receptors derive from a man between 18 and 35 years old who received the YFV17D yellow fever vaccine.

In this sample, this clonotype turned up a few times. The rearrangement links TRBV7-9 to TRBJ1-2; no clear D gene. Per the germline V gene, CDR1 is SEHNR and CDR2 is FQNEAQ (reference sequence). The V gene lost 0 bases and the J gene lost 8 bases, with 10 bases spanning the gap. There are 13 residues in the CDR3. The CDR3 DNA is TGTGCCAGCAGCTTAGCGGTGGGCTACGGCTACACCTTC. This encodes CASSLAVGYGYTF.

The table lists this clonotype with many counts. The chain has TRBV7-3 and TRBJ1-1; TRBD1 is a possible D gene (6 bases). V was trimmed by 8 bases and J by 1 base, leaving 11 bases between them. CDR3 length: 13 residues. Per germline, CDR1 SGHTA and CDR2 FQGTGA. This CDR3 is CASGDTANTEAFF. The CDR3 DNA sequence: TGTGCCAGCGGGGACACAGCGAACACTGAAGCTTTCTTT.

This chain uses TRBV5-6 with TRBJ2-3; TRBD2 matches 8 bases. CDR1 is SGHDT, CDR2 YYEEEE, per germline. The CDR3 contains 16 residues. The V segment lost 5 bases and the J segment 5 bases; nucleotides outside the gene matches: 13. The CDR3 is CASRIGGGMVKDTQYF. CDR3 bases: TGTGCCAGCAGAATCGGCGGGGGGATGGTGAAAGATACGCAGTATTTT.

This clonotype has just a few counts. The rearrangement links TRBV14 to TRBJ2-2, with D perhaps TRBD2 (7 bases). V was shortened by 3 bases and J by 5 bases, with 16 bases between the two germline ends. Looked up from germline, CDR1 is SGHDN and CDR2 is FVKESK. This CDR3 has 16 amino acids. CDR3 DNA sequence: TGTGCCAGCAGCCACTTGCGGGGGCTCGGGACCGGGGAGCTGTTTTTT. This gives the protein CASSHLRGLGTGELFF.

The chain uses TRBV7-2 and TRBJ2-1; no clear D gene. The CDR3 is 16 amino acids. Trimming removed 2 bases at V and 7 bases at J, with 18 bases between. Germline V gene sequence: CDR1 SGHTA, CDR2 FQGNSA. DNA of the CDR3: TGTGCCAGCAGCTTACGCTTCAGCCACGAATTTAATGAGCAGTTCTTC. This codes for CASSLRFSHEFNEQFF.

The V and J genes are TRBV7-2 and TRBJ2-5; TRBD1 agrees at 8 bases. J was trimmed by 2 bases and V by 1 base; bases with no gene match: 9. CDR1 and CDR2 from the germline V gene are SGHTA and FQGNSA. The CDR3 totals 17 residues. CDR3 loop: CASSLGAGGIGQETQYF. The CDR3 coding sequence is TGTGCCAGCAGCTTAGGGGCAGGGGGCATAGGGCAAGAGACCCAGTACTTC. Drawing the rest from reference TRBV7-2 and TRBJ2-5, the complete variable domain is GAGVSQSPSNKVTEKGKDVELRCDPISGHTALYWYRQSLGQGLEFLIYFQGNSAPDKSGLPSDRFSAERTGGSVSTLTIQRTQQEDSAVYLCASSLGAGGIGQETQYFGPGTRLLVL.

This clonotype was seen more than once but under ten times. The rearrangement uses TRBV4-3 and TRBJ1-2, with D unclear. V was cut by 1 base and J by 4 bases, with 13 bases left in between. The CDR3 has 15 amino acids. Per germline, CDR1 LGHNA and CDR2 YSLEER. CDR3 amino acids: CASSQALIPLYGYTF. The CDR3 region has the DNA TGCGCCAGCAGCCAAGCCTTGATACCCCTCTATGGCTACACCTTC.

The chain combines TRBV5-5 with TRBJ1-1; no definite D call. Germline CDR1 SGHKS, CDR2 YYEKEE (reference sequence). Trimming took off 0 bases at V and 7 bases at J, with 13 bases between the two ends. The CDR3 has 14 residues. CDR3 DNA: TGTGCCAGCAGCTTGGCCTCAACAGCCGATGAAGCTTTCTTT. This gives the protein CASSLASTADEAFF.

A few counts support this clonotype. This chain uses TRBV7-9 with TRBJ2-7; tentative D call: TRBD1 (6 bases). There are 15 residues in the CDR3. V dropped 5 bases and J dropped 3 bases, with 17 bases sitting between them. Germline V gene lookup returns CDR1 SEHNR and CDR2 FQNEAQ (reference sequence). This CDR3 reads CASSGGTGLGYEQYF. The CDR3 DNA reads TGTGCCAGCAGCGGAGGAACAGGGTTGGGCTACGAGCAGTACTTC.

The J gene is TRBJ2-6, the V gene TRBV7-8; unclear D gene. This CDR3 spans 17 amino acids. Trimming removed 3 bases from V and 0 bases from J, with 12 bases in between. The germline gives CDR1 SGHVS, CDR2 FQNEAQ. This CDR3 is CASSFLISLSGANVLTF. DNA for the CDR3: TGTGCCAGCAGCTTTTTAATTTCCCTCTCTGGGGCCAACGTCCTGACTTTC.

The gene calls are TRBV5-4 and TRBJ2-5; 9 bases align to TRBD2. V shed 4 bases, J shed 0 bases, and the junction held 4 bases outside the gene matches. This CDR3 comprises 15 residues. Germline CDR1 SGHNT, CDR2 YYREEE (reference sequence). CDR3 sequence reads: CASSKTSGNQETQYF. Here the CDR3 DNA reads TGTGCCAGCAGCAAGACTAGCGGCAACCAAGAGACCCAGTACTTC.

This clonotype was observed a handful of times. The rearrangement uses TRBV27 and TRBJ2-2, with 10 positions matching TRBD1. Germline V gene data show CDR1 as MNHEY and CDR2 as SMNVEV (reference sequence). The CDR3 is 15 amino acids. Unmatched junction bases numbered 7, after V lost 5 bases and J lost 7 bases. The CDR3 nucleotides read TGTGCCAGCAGTCATTCGACAGGGGGCCACGGGGAGCTGTTTTTT. Protein: CASSHSTGGHGELFF.

This clonotype was found many times. V and J are TRBV20-1 and TRBJ2-4; 10 positions match TRBD1. V lost 3 bases to trimming and J lost 4 bases; unmatched junction nucleotides: 6. Germline CDR1 DFQATT, CDR2 SNEGSKA (reference sequence). This CDR3 region has 15 residues. CDR3 sequence reads: CSARYPGQGKNIQYF. DNA of the CDR3: TGCAGTGCTAGGTACCCGGGACAGGGGAAAAACATTCAGTACTTC.

This clonotype was counted between two and nine times. The rearrangement joins TRBV11-2 to TRBJ2-7, with 8 bases identical to TRBD2. Losses at the gene ends were 5 bases for V and 7 bases for J; bases not matched to a gene: 10. CDR1 SGHAT and CDR2 FQNNGV come from the germline V gene. The CDR3 runs to 14 residues. CDR3 residues: CASSMGLGEREQYF. As DNA, the CDR3 is TGTGCCAGCAGCATGGGACTAGGGGAGAGGGAGCAGTACTTC.

V gene TRBV7-9 combines with J gene TRBJ2-1; possibly TRBD2 for D (6 bases). This CDR3 is built from 12 residues. V lost 8 bases and J lost 7, with 12 bases in between. Germline lookup yields CDR1 SEHNR and CDR2 FQNEAQ (reference sequence). The CDR3 region has the DNA TGTGCCAGCGGCTGGGGGGTAAATGAGCAGTTCTTC. Encoded protein: CASGWGVNEQFF.

This CDR3 is CASNLGHPSSGNTIYF. The CDR3 region has the DNA TGTGCCAGCAACTTGGGACATCCGAGCTCTGGAAACACCATATATTTT. V and J are TRBV7-2 and TRBJ1-3, with D possibly being TRBD1 (6 bases). Germline-derived CDR1 and CDR2 are SGHTA and FQGNSA. The length of the CDR3 is 16 residues. The germline V and J ends were trimmed by 7 bases and 0 bases, with 16 bases remaining between them.

J is TRBJ1-1 and V is TRBV6-2 or TRBV6-3, with 7 positions matching TRBD1. Germline-derived CDR1 and CDR2 are MNHEY and SVGEGT. The CDR3 runs 13 residues. V lost 10 bases to trimming and J lost 1 base; unmatched junction nucleotides: 6. CDR3 DNA: TGTGCCATTCGGGGACAGCCGAACACTGAAGCTTTCTTT. It codes for CAIRGQPNTEAFF.

The chain has TRBV18 and TRBJ2-1, with 9 bases that match TRBD2. CDR1 is KGHSH, CDR2 LQKENI, per germline. The CDR3 consists of 17 residues. J was trimmed by 8 bases and V by 1 base; bases with no gene match: 12. In DNA, the CDR3 is TGTGCCAGCTCACCACTGTCTCTGCTAGCGGGGTGGTATGAGCAGTTCTTC. Its translation is CASSPLSLLAGWYEQFF. Full variable domain (outside the CDR3, taken from reference TRBV18 and TRBJ2-1): NAGVMQNPRHLVRRRGQEARLRCSPMKGHSHVYWYRQLPEEGLKFMVYLQKENIIDESGMPKERFSAEFPKEGPSILRIQQVVRGDSAAYFCASSPLSLLAGWYEQFFGPGTRLTVL.

This clonotype was picked up a small number of times. The chain is built from TRBV20-1 and TRBJ1-2, with a tentative D call TRBD1 (6 bases). The CDR3 contains 13 residues. Germline V CDR1 and CDR2: DFQATT, SNEGSKA (reference sequence). Trimming shortened V by 0 bases and J by 8 bases, and 13 bases separated the two germline ends. CDR3 in DNA: TGCAGTGCTAGAGATATGGGGGGCGTGGGCTACACCTTC. This translates into CSARDMGGVGYTF.

This clonotype was detected many times. The chain is built from TRBV5-6 and TRBJ1-4; the D is unclear. Germline CDR1 and CDR2: SGHDT and YYEEEE. V was trimmed by 3 bases and J by 2 bases, leaving 11 bases between them. The CDR3 is made up of 15 amino acids. The DNA of the CDR3 is TGTGCCAGCAGCTGGGGTAGATTGACTAATGAAAAACTGTTTTTT. This encodes CASSWGRLTNEKLFF.

The V call is TRBV7-8, the J call TRBJ1-4; 10 bases are shared with TRBD1. This CDR3 is built from 15 residues. With V trimmed by 5 bases and J by 8 bases, 8 bases remained unmatched. Germline V gene data show CDR1 as SGHVS and CDR2 as FQNEAQ. The CDR3 loop is CASSQGQGNREKLFF. The CDR3 region has the DNA TGTGCCAGCAGCCAGGGACAGGGGAATCGGGAAAAACTGTTTTTT.

A few counts support this clonotype. V usage is TRBV6-5 and J usage is TRBJ2-3, with 8 nucleotides matching TRBD1. With 2 bases clipped from V and 5 bases from J, the junction kept 6 bases outside the gene matches. The CDR3 totals 15 residues. Germline V lookup: CDR1 MNHEY, CDR2 SVGAGI. CDR3 bases: TGTGCCAGCAGTTACCAGGGGGCGCCGGGAGATACGCAGTATTTT. Protein sequence: CASSYQGAPGDTQYF.

This clonotype was counted between two and nine times. The genes are TRBV12-3 or TRBV12-4 and TRBJ2-2; TRBD2 matches at 13 bases. The CDR3 covers 16 residues. The V and J ends lost 7 bases and 3 bases, in that order; junction bases with no gene match: 5. The CDR3 nucleotides read TGTGCCAGCAAAAGACTAGCGGGGGGCTACACCGGGGAGCTGTTTTTT. Protein: CASKRLAGGYTGELFF.

This clonotype was observed many times. This chain links TRBV5-1 with TRBJ2-6; D remains ambiguous. This CDR3 comprises 13 residues. The V end lost 4 bases, the J end lost 4 bases, and 6 bases lay between the germline ends. CDR1 and CDR2 (germline): SGHRS, YFSETQ. CDR3 in amino acids: CASSLPGANVLTF. The DNA for the CDR3 is TGCGCCAGCAGCCTGCCCGGGGCCAACGTCCTGACTTTC. The full variable domain, in which reference TRBV5-1 and TRBJ2-6 provide the parts outside the CDR3, is KAGVTQTPRYLIKTRGQQVTLSCSPISGHRSVSWYQQTPGQGLQFLFEYFSETQRNKGNFPGRFSGRQFSNSRSEMNVSTLELGDSALYLCASSLPGANVLTFGAGSRLTVL.

In its sample, this clonotype was seen a few times. J is TRBJ1-4 and V is TRBV7-9; D possibly corresponds to TRBD1 (6 bases). The CDR3 contains 16 residues. V was clipped by 3 bases and J by 7 bases, with 18 bases between them. From germline, CDR1 is SEHNR and CDR2 FQNEAQ (reference sequence). The chain's CDR3 is CASSFLLGAGSEKLFF. The DNA for the CDR3 is TGTGCCAGCAGCTTTCTGTTGGGGGCAGGGAGTGAAAAACTGTTTTTT. Using reference TRBV7-9 and TRBJ1-4 for the parts outside the CDR3, the full variable domain is DTGVSQNPRHKITKRGQNVTFRCDPISEHNRLYWYRQTLGQGPEFLTYFQNEAQLEKSRLLSDRFSAERPKGSFSTLEIQRTEQGDSAMYLCASSFLLGAGSEKLFFGSGTQLSVL.

The chain has TRBV19 and TRBJ2-7; 9 bases fit TRBD2. Trimming removed 4 bases from V and 4 bases from J; junction bases left unmatched: 8. This CDR3 comprises 15 residues. Per the germline V gene, CDR1 is LNHDA and CDR2 is SQIVND (reference sequence). CDR3 protein: CASSTAETSGYEQYF. DNA of the CDR3: TGTGCCAGTAGTACAGCAGAGACTAGCGGTTACGAGCAGTACTTC.

The V gene is TRBV27, the J gene TRBJ1-6, with D perhaps TRBD1 (5 bases). The CDR3 runs 15 residues. Trimming left V 1 base short and J 12 bases short, with 16 bases between. CDR1 and CDR2 from the germline V gene are MNHEY and SMNVEV (reference sequence). The CDR3 sequence is CASSLYASRVGPLHF. CDR3 nucleotides: TGTGCCAGCAGTTTATATGCGTCCAGGGTGGGACCCCTCCACTTT.

The J gene is TRBJ1-6, the V gene TRBV2, with 7 bases aligning to TRBD1. The CDR3 is 15 residues long. Germline V gene lookup returns CDR1 SNHLY and CDR2 FYNNEI. V dropped 3 bases and J dropped 4; count of bases not matched to a gene: 3. The CDR3 reads CASSDGTAYNSPLHF. In DNA, the CDR3 is TGTGCCAGCAGTGATGGGACAGCGTATAATTCACCCCTCCACTTT.

The chain carries TRBV7-9 and TRBJ2-1; 12 nucleotides match TRBD2. With V trimmed by 3 bases and J by 14 bases, 14 bases remained unmatched. CDR1 and CDR2 (germline): SEHNR, FQNEAQ (reference sequence). The CDR3 length is 16 residues. The CDR3 DNA is TGTGCCAGCAGCTTGTTACAACTAGCGGGGGGCACCCGGGAGTTCTTC. Residues: CASSLLQLAGGTREFF.

The J gene is TRBJ2-7, the V gene TRBV19; a weak D match, TRBD2 (5 bases). V was cut by 3 bases and J by 5 bases, with 17 bases left in between. From germline, CDR1 is LNHDA and CDR2 SQIVND (reference sequence). This CDR3 region has 15 residues. Here the CDR3 reads CASSIQGWGAHEQYF. The CDR3, as DNA: TGTGCCAGTAGTATCCAAGGCTGGGGAGCCCACGAGCAGTACTTC.

This clonotype has just a few counts. The chain carries TRBV20-1 and TRBJ1-1; possible D gene TRBD1, 6 bases. The CDR3 has 13 residues. The V end lost 6 bases, the J end lost 6 bases, and 17 bases lay between the germline ends. Germline CDR1 reads DFQATT; CDR2 reads SNEGSKA (reference sequence). The CDR3 region has the DNA TGCAGTGCCCCAGATCACAGGGACCCTGAAGCTTTCTTT. It translates to CSAPDHRDPEAFF.

J is TRBJ1-2 and V is TRBV13; D might be TRBD1 (6 bases). Germline loops: CDR1 PRHDT, CDR2 FYEKMQ (reference sequence). Between the trimmed V and J ends, which lost 2 bases and 8 bases, there was a span of 18 bases. CDR3 length: 15 amino acids. CDR3 residues: CASSLMGRRGSGYTF. The CDR3 bases are TGTGCCAGCAGCTTAATGGGACGGAGGGGGAGCGGCTACACCTTC.